Following are 3 T cell receptor beta chains from one sample sequenced in a study of post-analysis software for immune sequencing data. Findings of the study overall: TRBV5-6, TRBV5-1 and TRBV20-1 belonged to a set of roughly five TRBV segments that were more frequent in patients than controls.

No antigens are known for them. TCR beta cDNA libraries included unique molecular identifiers. One entry per CDR3 protein, called by TCRdb with MiXCR from the PCR reads. The repertoire includes around 500,000 distinct CDR3 sequences, around 31% of them detected once, and 6% sits in the top ten. What was sequenced was blood. These receptors were taken from a girl aged 2-17 years with multiple sclerosis.

The rearrangement uses TRBV5-6 and TRBJ1-1; weak D call: TRBD1 (6 bases). The ends were cut back, 1 base at V and 0 bases at J, with 10 bases in the middle. Germline V CDR1 and CDR2: SGHDT, YYEEEE. This CDR3 contains 15 residues. CDR3 nucleotides: TGTGCCAGCAGCTTGTTAGGGGGGATGAACACTGAAGCTTTCTTT. It translates to CASSLLGGMNTEAFF.

In the case of this clonotype: Compared with germline, one end of the junction differs, possibly owing to a read error. CDR3 loop: CASGALEQETRYF. The CDR3 region has the DNA TGTGCCAGCGGGGCCCTAGAGCAAGAGACCCGGTACTTC. V gene TRBV12-3 or TRBV12-4 combines with J gene TRBJ2-5, with D maybe TRBD1 (5 bases). The CDR3 is 13 residues long.

This chain joins TRBV20-1 and TRBJ2-3; 7 bases line up with TRBD1. The V gene's germline CDR1 is DFQATT and CDR2 SNEGSKA (reference sequence). V gave up 4 bases and J gave up 0 bases; unmatched junction bases: 7. CDR3 length: 15 amino acids. CDR3 nucleotide sequence: TGCAGTGCTAACGGACAGGTCAGAAGCACAGATACGCAGTATTTT. This translates into CSANGQVRSTDTQYF.